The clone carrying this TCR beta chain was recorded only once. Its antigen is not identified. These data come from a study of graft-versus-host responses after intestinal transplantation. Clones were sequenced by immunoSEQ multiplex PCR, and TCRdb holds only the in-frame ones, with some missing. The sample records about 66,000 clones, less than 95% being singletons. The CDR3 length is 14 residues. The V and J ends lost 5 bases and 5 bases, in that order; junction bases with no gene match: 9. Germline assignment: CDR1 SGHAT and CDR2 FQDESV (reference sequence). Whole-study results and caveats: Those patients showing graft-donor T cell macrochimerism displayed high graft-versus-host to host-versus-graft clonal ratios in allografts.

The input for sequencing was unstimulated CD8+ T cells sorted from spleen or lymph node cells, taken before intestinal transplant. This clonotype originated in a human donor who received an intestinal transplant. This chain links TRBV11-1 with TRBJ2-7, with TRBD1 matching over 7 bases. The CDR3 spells CASSETGNHNEQYF. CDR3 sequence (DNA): TGTGCCAGCAGCGAGACAGGGAATCACAACGAGCAGTACTTC.